These 17 T cell receptor beta chains share one sample of origin, sequenced in a study of long-term antiretroviral therapy in people with HIV. Running of the v3.0 immunoSEQ assay took place at survey level. TCRdb's table, derived via immunoSEQ multiplex PCR, lists solely in-frame clones and lacks some. This sample yields approximately 15,000 clones, of which roughly four fifths are seen a single time; 9% to 10% belongs to the top ten. Sequencing used unsorted PBMCs, obtained 0.3 years after starting antiretroviral therapy. These receptors were taken from a man aged 18 to 30 with HIV.

The chain links TRBV5-5 to TRBJ2-1, with 12 bases aligning to TRBD2. Germline V gives CDR1 SGHKS, CDR2 YYEKEE (reference sequence). The CDR3 length is 15 residues. J lost 6 bases, V lost 4 bases, and 5 bases had no gene match. The CDR3 DNA follows: TGTGCCAGCAGCCCACTAGCGGGGGGCCCCAATGAGCAGTTCTTC. Amino acid sequence: CASSPLAGGPNEQFF. Full variable domain (outside the CDR3, taken from reference TRBV5-5 and TRBJ2-1): DAGVTQSPTHLIKTRGQQVTLRCSPISGHKSVSWYQQVLGQGPQFIFQYYEKEERGRGNFPDRFSARQFPNYSSELNVNALLLGDSALYLCASSPLAGGPNEQFFGPGTRLTVL.

This clone was seen only a few times. This chain joins TRBV7-6 and TRBJ1-1; possible D gene TRBD1, 5 bases. This CDR3 contains 15 residues. The V and J ends lost 0 bases and 5 bases respectively, with 13 bases between them. Germline V gives CDR1 SGHVS, CDR2 FNYEAQ. CDR3 nucleotides: TGTGCCAGCAGCTTAGCGCTGGGGGAAGGGACTGAAGCTTTCTTT. Amino acid sequence: CASSLALGEGTEAFF.

The V call is TRBV7-9, the J call TRBJ1-1, with D possibly matching TRBD1 (5 bases). The CDR3 loop spans 14 amino acids. V was clipped by 5 bases and J by 4 bases, with 14 bases between them. Germline loops: CDR1 SEHNR, CDR2 FQNEAQ (reference sequence). The CDR3 sequence is CASSQGGGRTEAFF. The CDR3 DNA reads TGTGCCAGCAGCCAAGGCGGGGGACGCACTGAAGCTTTCTTT.

V gene TRBV2 combines with J gene TRBJ1-5, with D tentatively TRBD1 (6 bases). The CDR3 sequence is 12 residues long. Germline CDR1 and CDR2: SNHLY and FYNNEI. V lost 11 bases, J lost 4 bases, and 12 bases lay in between. CDR3 region: CAGGTGNQPQHF. The CDR3 DNA sequence: TGTGCCGGAGGTACAGGGAATCAGCCCCAGCATTTT.

The J gene is TRBJ2-5, the V gene TRBV30; no clear D. Germline CDR1 GTSNPN, CDR2 SVGIG (reference sequence). Between the trimmed V and J ends, which lost 0 bases and 5 bases, there was a span of 16 bases. The CDR3 loop spans 15 amino acids. The CDR3 spells CAWSVGPSHRETQYF. Here the CDR3 DNA reads TGTGCCTGGAGTGTAGGCCCTAGTCACCGGGAGACCCAGTACTTC.

The chain uses TRBV11-2 and TRBJ2-1, with D perhaps being TRBD1 or TRBD2 (5 bases each). Trimming took off 4 bases at V and 4 bases at J, with 5 bases between the two ends. CDR1 and CDR2 (germline): SGHAT, FQNNGV. The CDR3 consists of 12 residues. DNA of the CDR3: TGTGCCAGCAGCTGGGGGTACAATGAGCAGTTCTTC. Translated: CASSWGYNEQFF. Together with reference TRBV11-2 and TRBJ2-1, the CDR3 gives the full variable domain: EAGVAQSPRYKIIEKRQSVAFWCNPISGHATLYWYQQILGQGPKLLIQFQNNGVVDDSQLPKDRFSAERLKGVDSTLKIQPAKLEDSAVYLCASSWGYNEQFFGPGTRLTVL.

The chain employs TRBV2 and TRBJ2-3; the D is unclear. There are 14 residues in the CDR3. Looked up from germline, CDR1 is SNHLY and CDR2 is FYNNEI. V lost 4 bases and J lost 3, with 11 bases in between. The CDR3 nucleotides read TGTGCCAGCAGTGTCGAGGTCGGTACAGATACGCAGTATTTT. It specifies CASSVEVGTDTQYF.

The J gene is TRBJ1-5, the V gene TRBV10-3; TRBD1 matches at 8 bases. Germline trimming cut 7 bases from V and 2 bases from J; bases unmatched to any gene: 16. Germline V CDR1 and CDR2: ENHRY, SYGVKD. This CDR3 comprises 18 residues. The CDR3 spells CAITESGQGDRGNQPQHF. Written as DNA, the CDR3 is TGTGCCATCACCGAGTCAGGACAGGGAGATAGGGGCAATCAGCCCCAGCATTTT.

V gene TRBV9 combines with J gene TRBJ1-4; D is perhaps TRBD1 (5 bases). V was trimmed by 3 bases and J by 8 bases, leaving 17 bases between them. The CDR3 covers 15 residues. Germline lookup yields CDR1 SGDLS and CDR2 YYNGEE. CDR3 residues: CASSGSGTNGEKLFF. CDR3 coding DNA: TGTGCCAGCAGCGGTTCCGGGACGAATGGCGAAAAACTGTTTTTT. Full variable domain (missing parts from reference TRBV9 and TRBJ1-4): DSGVTQTPKHLITATGQRVTLRCSPRSGDLSVYWYQQSLDQGLQFLIQYYNGEERAKGNILERFSAQQFPDLHSELNLSSLELGDSALYFCASSGSGTNGEKLFFGSGTQLSVL.

The rearrangement links TRBV7-1 to TRBJ1-2; D might be TRBD1 (6 bases). TRBV7-1 is flagged as an ORF with uncertain function. The V end lost 2 bases, the J end lost 8 bases, and 21 bases lay between the germline ends. The CDR3 has 16 amino acids. The CDR3 here is CASSSSILSGADGYTF. CDR3 coding DNA: TGTGCCAGCAGCTCATCTATTTTATCGGGGGCGGACGGCTACACCTTC.

This chain connects TRBV5-8 to TRBJ2-5; 8 bases align to TRBD1. The V gene end was trimmed by 4 bases and the J gene end by 4 bases; junction bases not matched to a gene: 3. CDR3 length equals 13 residues. Germline CDR1 and CDR2: SGHTS and YDEGEE. CDR3 nucleotides: TGTGCCAGCAGCCTTGGACAGGGAGAGACCCAGTACTTC. This sequence encodes CASSLGQGETQYF.

The genes are TRBV6-5 and TRBJ1-1; D is undetermined. The CDR3 totals 13 residues. Germline V gives CDR1 MNHEY, CDR2 SVGAGI. Trimming removed 0 bases from V and 4 bases from J, with 6 bases in between. The DNA of the CDR3 is TGTGCCAGCAGTTACTCTAGTACCACTGAAGCTTTCTTT. Its protein product is CASSYSSTTEAFF.

V gene TRBV28 combines with J gene TRBJ1-2; TRBD1 is a possible D gene (5 bases). Germline-derived CDR1 and CDR2 are MDHEN and SYDVKM. Between the trimmed V and J ends, which lost 8 bases and 1 base, there was a span of 8 bases. CDR3 size: 12 residues. The CDR3 DNA is TGTGCCAGCTCCAGGGATAACTATGGCTACACCTTC. Amino acids: CASSRDNYGYTF.

The J gene is TRBJ2-3, the V gene TRBV6-6, with a possible D match to TRBD2 (5 bases). V shed 8 bases and J shed 1 base, with 10 bases lying between them. CDR1 is MNHNY and CDR2 is SVGAGI in the germline V gene (reference sequence). This CDR3 is 13 amino acids long. DNA of the CDR3: TGTGCCAGCTGCGGGCGGGGCACAGATACGCAGTATTTT. Protein sequence: CASCGRGTDTQYF.

The rearrangement links TRBV2 to TRBJ2-2, with D unclear. Germline V gene data show CDR1 as SNHLY and CDR2 as FYNNEI. The CDR3 sequence is 11 residues long. V lost 8 bases and J 8 bases, leaving 9 bases between the germline ends. Here the CDR3 DNA reads TGTGCCAGCCGTTCACTGGGGGAGCTGTTTTTT. Amino acids: CASRSLGELFF.

The chain is built from TRBV10-3 and TRBJ1-5, with D perhaps matching TRBD1 (6 bases). The CDR3 has 13 residues. Trimming cost V 6 bases and J 6 bases, with 12 bases left between them. Germline CDR1 is ENHRY and CDR2 is SYGVKD. In DNA, the CDR3 is TGTGCCATCAGACAGGGTTCGGGTCAGCCCCAGCATTTT. Translating it yields CAIRQGSGQPQHF.

The genes are TRBV28 and TRBJ2-6; D is tentatively TRBD1 or TRBD2 (6 bases each). CDR1 is MDHEN, CDR2 SYDVKM, per germline. V lost 7 bases and J 4 bases, leaving 20 bases between the germline ends. This CDR3 has 17 residues. In nucleotides, the CDR3 is TGTGCCAGCAAACAGGGAGGAGTAAGGAGGGGGGCCAACGTCCTGACTTTC. It yields the protein CASKQGGVRRGANVLTF.